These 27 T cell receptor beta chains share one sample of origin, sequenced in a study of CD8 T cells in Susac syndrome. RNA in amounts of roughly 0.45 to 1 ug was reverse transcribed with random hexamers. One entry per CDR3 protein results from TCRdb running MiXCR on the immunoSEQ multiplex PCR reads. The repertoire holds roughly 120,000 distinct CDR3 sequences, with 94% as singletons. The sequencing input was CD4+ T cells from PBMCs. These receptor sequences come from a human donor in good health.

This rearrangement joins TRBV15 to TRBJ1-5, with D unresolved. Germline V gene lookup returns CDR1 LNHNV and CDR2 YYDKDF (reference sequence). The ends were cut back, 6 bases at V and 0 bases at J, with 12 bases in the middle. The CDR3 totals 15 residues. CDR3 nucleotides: TGTGCCACCAGGGAGAGTCCCATTAGCAATCAGCCCCAGCATTTT. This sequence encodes CATRESPISNQPQHF.

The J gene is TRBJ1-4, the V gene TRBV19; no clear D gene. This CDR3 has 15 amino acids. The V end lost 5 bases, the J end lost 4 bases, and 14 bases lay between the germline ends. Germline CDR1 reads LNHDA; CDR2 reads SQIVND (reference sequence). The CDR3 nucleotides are TGTGCCAGTAGTGGCCGGGCTCTTGGTAATGAAAAACTGTTTTTT. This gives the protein CASSGRALGNEKLFF.

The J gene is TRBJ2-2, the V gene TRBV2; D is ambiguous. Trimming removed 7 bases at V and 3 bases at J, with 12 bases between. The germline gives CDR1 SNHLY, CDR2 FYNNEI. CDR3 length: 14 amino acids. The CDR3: CASTAQRDTGELFF. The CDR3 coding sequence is TGTGCCAGCACTGCCCAGCGAGACACCGGGGAGCTGTTTTTT.

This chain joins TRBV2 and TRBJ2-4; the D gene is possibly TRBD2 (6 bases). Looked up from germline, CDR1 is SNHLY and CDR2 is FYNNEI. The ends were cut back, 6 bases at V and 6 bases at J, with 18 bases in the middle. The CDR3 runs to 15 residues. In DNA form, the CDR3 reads TGTGCCAGCAGCCGGGACTGGGAACTGGGAAACATTCAGTACTTC. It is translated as CASSRDWELGNIQYF.

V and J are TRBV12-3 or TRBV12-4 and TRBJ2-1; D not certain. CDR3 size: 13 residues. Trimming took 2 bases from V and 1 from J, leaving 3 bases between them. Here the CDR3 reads CASSLISYNEQFF. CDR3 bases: TGTGCCAGCAGTTTAATATCCTACAATGAGCAGTTCTTC.

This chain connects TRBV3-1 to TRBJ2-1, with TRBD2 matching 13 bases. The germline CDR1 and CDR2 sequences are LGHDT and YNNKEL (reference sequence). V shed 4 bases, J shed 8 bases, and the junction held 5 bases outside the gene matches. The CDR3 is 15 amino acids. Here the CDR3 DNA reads TGTGCCAGCAGCCCTGGGACTAGCGGGATAGATGAGCAGTTCTTC. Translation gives CASSPGTSGIDEQFF.

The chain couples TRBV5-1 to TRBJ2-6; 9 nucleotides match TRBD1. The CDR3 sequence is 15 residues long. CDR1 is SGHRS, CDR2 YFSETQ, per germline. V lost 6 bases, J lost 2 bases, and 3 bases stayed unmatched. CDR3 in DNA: TGCGCCAGCAAGCGGACAGGGGCTGGGGCCAACGTCCTGACTTTC. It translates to CASKRTGAGANVLTF.

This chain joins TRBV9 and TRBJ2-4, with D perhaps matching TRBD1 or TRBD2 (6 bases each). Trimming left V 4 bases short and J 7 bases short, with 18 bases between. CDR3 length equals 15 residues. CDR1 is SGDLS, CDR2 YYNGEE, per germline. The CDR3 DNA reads TGTGCCAGCAGCCCCTTGGGGGGCGATGCGAACATTCAGTACTTC. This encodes CASSPLGGDANIQYF.

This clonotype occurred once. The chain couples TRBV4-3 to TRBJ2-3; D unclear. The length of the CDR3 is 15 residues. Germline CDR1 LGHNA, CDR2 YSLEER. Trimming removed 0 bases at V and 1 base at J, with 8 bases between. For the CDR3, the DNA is TGCGCCAGCAGCCAAGAGGTCTACCGCACAGATACGCAGTATTTT. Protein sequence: CASSQEVYRTDTQYF.

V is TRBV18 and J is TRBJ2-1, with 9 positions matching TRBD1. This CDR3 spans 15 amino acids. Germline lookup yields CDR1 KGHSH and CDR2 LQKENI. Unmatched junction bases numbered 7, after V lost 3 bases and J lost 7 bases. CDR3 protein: CASSPLGQGLNEQFF. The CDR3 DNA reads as TGTGCCAGCTCACCTTTGGGACAGGGACTGAATGAGCAGTTCTTC.

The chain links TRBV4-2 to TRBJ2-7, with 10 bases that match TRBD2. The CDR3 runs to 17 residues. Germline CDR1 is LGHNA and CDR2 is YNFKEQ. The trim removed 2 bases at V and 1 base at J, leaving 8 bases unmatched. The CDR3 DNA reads TGTGCCAGCAGCCAACCCTCTAGCGGGAGTGGGTCCTACGAGCAGTACTTC. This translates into CASSQPSSGSGSYEQYF.

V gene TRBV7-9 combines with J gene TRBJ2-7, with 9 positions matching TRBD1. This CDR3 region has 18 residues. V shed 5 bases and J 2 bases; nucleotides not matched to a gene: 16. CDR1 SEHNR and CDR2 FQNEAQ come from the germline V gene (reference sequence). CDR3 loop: CASSLDAARDREPYEQYF. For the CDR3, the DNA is TGTGCCAGCAGCCTCGACGCCGCCCGGGACAGGGAACCCTACGAGCAGTACTTC.

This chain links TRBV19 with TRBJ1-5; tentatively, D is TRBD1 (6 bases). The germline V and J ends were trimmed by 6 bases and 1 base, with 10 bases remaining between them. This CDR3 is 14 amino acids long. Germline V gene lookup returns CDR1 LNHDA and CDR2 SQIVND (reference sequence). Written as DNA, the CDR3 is TGTGCCAGTAGAACAGGGCCAAGCAATCAGCCCCAGCATTTT. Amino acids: CASRTGPSNQPQHF. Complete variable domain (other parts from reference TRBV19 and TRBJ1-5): DGGITQSPKYLFRKEGQNVTLSCEQNLNHDAMYWYRQDPGQGLRLIYYSQIVNDFQKGDIAEGYSVSREKKESFPLTVTSAQKNPTAFYLCASRTGPSNQPQHFGDGTRLSIL.

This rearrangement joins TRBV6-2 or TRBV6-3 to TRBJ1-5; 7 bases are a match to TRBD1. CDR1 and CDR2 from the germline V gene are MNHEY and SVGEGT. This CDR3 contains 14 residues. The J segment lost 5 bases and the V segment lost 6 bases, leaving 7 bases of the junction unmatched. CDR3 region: CASSQWTGDQPQHF. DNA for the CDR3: TGTGCCAGCAGCCAATGGACAGGAGATCAGCCCCAGCATTTT.

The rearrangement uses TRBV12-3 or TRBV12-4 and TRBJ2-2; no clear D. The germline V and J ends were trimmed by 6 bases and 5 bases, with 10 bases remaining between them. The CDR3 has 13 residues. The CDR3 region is CASSPDGTGELFF. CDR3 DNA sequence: TGTGCCAGCAGCCCCGACGGGACCGGGGAGCTGTTTTTT.

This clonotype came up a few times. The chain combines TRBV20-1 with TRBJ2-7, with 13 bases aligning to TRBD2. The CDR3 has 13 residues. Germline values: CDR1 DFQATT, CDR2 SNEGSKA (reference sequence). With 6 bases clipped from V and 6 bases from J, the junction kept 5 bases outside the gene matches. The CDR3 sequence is CSAPTSGRREQYF. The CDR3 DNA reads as TGCAGTGCCCCGACTAGCGGGAGGCGCGAGCAGTACTTC.

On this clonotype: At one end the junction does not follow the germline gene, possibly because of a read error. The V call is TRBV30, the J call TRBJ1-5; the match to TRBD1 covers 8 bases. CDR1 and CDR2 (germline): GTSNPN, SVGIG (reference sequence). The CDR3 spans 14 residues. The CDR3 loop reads CTWRLTGEHQPQHF. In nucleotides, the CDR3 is TGTACCTGGAGGTTGACAGGGGAGCATCAGCCCCAGCATTTT.

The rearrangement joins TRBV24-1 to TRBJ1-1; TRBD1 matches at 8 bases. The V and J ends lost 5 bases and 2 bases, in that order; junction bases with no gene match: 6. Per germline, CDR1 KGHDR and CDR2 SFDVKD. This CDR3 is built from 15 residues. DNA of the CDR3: TGTGCCACCAGTGCGCCGGACAGGGACAACACTGAAGCTTTCTTT. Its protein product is CATSAPDRDNTEAFF.

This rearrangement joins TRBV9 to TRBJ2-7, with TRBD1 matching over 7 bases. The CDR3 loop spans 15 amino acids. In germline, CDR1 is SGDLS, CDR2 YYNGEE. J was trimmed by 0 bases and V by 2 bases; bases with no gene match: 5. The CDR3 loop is CASSVSTGSSYEQYF. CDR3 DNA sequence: TGTGCCAGCAGCGTCTCGACAGGGAGCTCCTACGAGCAGTACTTC.

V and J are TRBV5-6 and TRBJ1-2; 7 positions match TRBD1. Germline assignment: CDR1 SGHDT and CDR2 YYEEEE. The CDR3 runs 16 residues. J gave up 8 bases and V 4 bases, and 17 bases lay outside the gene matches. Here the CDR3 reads CASSLKQGGNSGGYTF. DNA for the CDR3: TGTGCCAGCAGCCTCAAGCAGGGGGGTAATTCGGGAGGCTACACCTTC.

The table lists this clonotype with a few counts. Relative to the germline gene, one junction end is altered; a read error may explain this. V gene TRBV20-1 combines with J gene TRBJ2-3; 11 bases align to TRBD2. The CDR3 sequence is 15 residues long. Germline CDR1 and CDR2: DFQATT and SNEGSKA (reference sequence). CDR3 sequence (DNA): TGCAGTACTAGCGGGAGCCTCCGGGGCACAGATACGCAGTATTTT. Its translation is CSTSGSLRGTDTQYF.

The CDR3 here is CARSLARYNEQFF. Here the CDR3 DNA reads TGTGCCAGATCTCTAGCGCGCTACAATGAGCAGTTCTTC. The chain uses TRBV2 and TRBJ2-1, with D possibly being TRBD2 (6 bases). Trimming removed 9 bases at V and 3 bases at J, with 12 bases between. Germline CDR1 is SNHLY and CDR2 is FYNNEI. The CDR3 contains 13 residues.

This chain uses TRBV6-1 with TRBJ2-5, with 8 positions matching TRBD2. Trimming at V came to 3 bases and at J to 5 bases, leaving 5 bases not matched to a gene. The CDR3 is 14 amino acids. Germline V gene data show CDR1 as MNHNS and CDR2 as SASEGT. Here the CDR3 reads CASSERGALETQYF. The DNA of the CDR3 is TGTGCCAGCAGTGAGCGGGGGGCCCTGGAGACCCAGTACTTC.

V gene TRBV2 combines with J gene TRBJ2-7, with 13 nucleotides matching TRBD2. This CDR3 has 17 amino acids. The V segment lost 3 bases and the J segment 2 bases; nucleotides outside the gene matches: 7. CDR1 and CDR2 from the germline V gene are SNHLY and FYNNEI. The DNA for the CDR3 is TGTGCCAGCAGTGACACCTTGGGACTAGCGGGGACCTACGAGCAGTACTTC. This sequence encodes CASSDTLGLAGTYEQYF.

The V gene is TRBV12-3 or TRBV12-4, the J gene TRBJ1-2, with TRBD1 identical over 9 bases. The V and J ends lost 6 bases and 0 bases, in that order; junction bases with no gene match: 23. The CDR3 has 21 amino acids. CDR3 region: CASRRGRQGVPIFNTNYGYTF. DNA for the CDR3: TGTGCCAGCAGGCGCGGGAGACAGGGGGTACCAATTTTCAATACTAACTATGGCTACACCTTC.

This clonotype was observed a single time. CDR3 in DNA: TGCGCCAGCAGCCATGACAGATCAACTAATGAAAAACTGTTTTTT. It yields the protein CASSHDRSTNEKLFF. This rearrangement joins TRBV5-1 to TRBJ1-4; D is possibly TRBD1 (5 bases). Trimming took 4 bases from V and 0 from J, leaving 10 bases between them. The CDR3 extends over 15 amino acids. The germline V gene encodes CDR1 SGHRS and CDR2 YFSETQ. Full variable domain (missing parts from reference TRBV5-1 and TRBJ1-4): KAGVTQTPRYLIKTRGQQVTLSCSPISGHRSVSWYQQTPGQGLQFLFEYFSETQRNKGNFPGRFSGRQFSNSRSEMNVSTLELGDSALYLCASSHDRSTNEKLFFGSGTQLSVL.

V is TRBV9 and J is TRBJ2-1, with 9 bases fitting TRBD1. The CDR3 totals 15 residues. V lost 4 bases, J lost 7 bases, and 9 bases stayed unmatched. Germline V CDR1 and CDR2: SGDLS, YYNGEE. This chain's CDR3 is CASSPRQGEANEQFF. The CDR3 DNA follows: TGTGCCAGCAGCCCCAGACAGGGGGAGGCTAATGAGCAGTTCTTC.